The present T cell receptor (beta chain) was sequenced within a study of blood T cell repertoires in COVID-19. The repertoire was sequenced with immunoSEQ multiplex PCR; TCRdb's copy has only in-frame clones and lacks some. The table lists some 240,000 clones, 84% of them singletons, with about 1.5% in the top ten. The germline gives CDR1 SGHRS, CDR2 YFSETQ. The CDR3 extends over 17 amino acids. Deletions cut 1 base from V and 0 bases from J, with 15 bases between. This sequence originates from a woman aged 40 to 50 who had recovered from COVID-19. Sample: peripheral blood. The rearrangement joins TRBV5-1 to TRBJ2-3; the D is unclear. The CDR3 here is CASSLYSFPSSTDTQYF. For the CDR3, the DNA is TGCGCCAGCAGCTTGTACAGCTTTCCCTCTAGCACAGATACGCAGTATTTT.